This TCR beta chain came from a study of immune evolution from preneoplasia to lung adenocarcinoma. Study details: HLA loss of heterozygosity: roughly 6.6% AIS, 15% MIA, about 31% ADC, none AAH.

The length of the CDR3 is 13 residues. CDR1 and CDR2 from the germline V gene are LNHDA and SQIVND (reference sequence). V was shortened by 9 bases and J by 9 bases, with 18 bases between the two germline ends. TCRdb's table, derived via immunoSEQ multiplex PCR, lists solely in-frame clones and lacks some. The sample carries some 12,000 clones, just over 85% recorded once. The rearrangement uses TRBV19 and TRBJ1-5; the D gene is possibly TRBD1 (5 bases). This TCR was sampled from a person aged 70 to 80 with invasive lung adenocarcinoma. The sequenced sample was FFPE invasive lung adenocarcinoma tissue. CDR3 loop: CASRGDGVRPQHF. The CDR3 bases are TGTGCCAGCCGTGGGGACGGCGTGAGGCCCCAGCATTTT.